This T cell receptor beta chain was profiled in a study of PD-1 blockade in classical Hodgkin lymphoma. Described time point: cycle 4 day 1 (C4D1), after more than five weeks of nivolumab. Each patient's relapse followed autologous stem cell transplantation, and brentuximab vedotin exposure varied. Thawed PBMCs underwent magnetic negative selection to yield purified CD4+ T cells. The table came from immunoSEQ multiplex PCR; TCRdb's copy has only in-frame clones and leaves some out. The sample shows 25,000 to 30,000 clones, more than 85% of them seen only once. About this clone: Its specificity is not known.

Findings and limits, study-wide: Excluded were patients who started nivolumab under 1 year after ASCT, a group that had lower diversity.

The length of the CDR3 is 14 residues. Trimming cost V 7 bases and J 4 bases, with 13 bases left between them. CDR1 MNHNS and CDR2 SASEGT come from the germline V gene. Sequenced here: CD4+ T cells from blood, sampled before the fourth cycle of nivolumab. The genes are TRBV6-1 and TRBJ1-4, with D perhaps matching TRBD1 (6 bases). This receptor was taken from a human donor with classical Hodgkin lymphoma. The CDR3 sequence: CASNPRDNNEKLFF. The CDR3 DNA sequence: TGTGCCAGCAATCCTCGGGACAATAATGAAAAACTGTTTTTT.